A single TCR beta chain is shown here with its context. Its antigen is currently unknown. These data originate in a study of cytomegalovirus exposure and HLA in healthy donors. Study in general: An earlier analysis identified under 130 million unique TCR beta sequences in about 180 million T cells. HLA-typed donors contributed approximately 86 million unique TCRs, which were held in an early data release.

The CDR3 spans 15 residues. The junction had 3 bases not matched to a gene; V was cut back by 6 bases and J by 0 bases. The germline gives CDR1 MNHNS, CDR2 SASEGT. In the PCR, 60 Vbeta and 13 Jbeta primers were used. Only in-frame clones appear in the TCRdb table, and some are missing; sequencing was by immunoSEQ multiplex PCR. The data hold more than 80,000 clones, with approximately 75% observed a single time. Study-wide results and caveats: Some V segments (TRBV6-2 and TRBV6-3 among them) were excluded as indistinguishable. A later analysis by the authors found several of the most significant clusters apparently linked to common viral pathogens.

Sequenced: PBMCs. The chain uses TRBV6-1 and TRBJ1-5; 9 nucleotides agree with TRBD1. This clonotype was sampled from a man aged 60 to 75 in good health and CMV-seronegative. In nucleotides, the CDR3 is TGTGCCAGCAGCGGGACAGGGATTAGCAATCAGCCCCAGCATTTT. It translates to CASSGTGISNQPQHF.